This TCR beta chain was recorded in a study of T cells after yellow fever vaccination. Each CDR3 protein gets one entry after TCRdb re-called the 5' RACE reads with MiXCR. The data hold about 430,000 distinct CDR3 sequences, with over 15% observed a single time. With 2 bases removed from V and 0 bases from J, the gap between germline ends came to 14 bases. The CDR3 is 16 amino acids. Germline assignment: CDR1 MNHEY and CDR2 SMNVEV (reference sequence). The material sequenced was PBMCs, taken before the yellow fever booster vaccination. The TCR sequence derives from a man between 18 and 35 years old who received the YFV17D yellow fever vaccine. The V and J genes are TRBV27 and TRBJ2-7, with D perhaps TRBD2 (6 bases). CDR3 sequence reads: CASSLGWDWSSYEQYF. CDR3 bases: TGTGCCAGCAGTTTAGGTTGGGACTGGAGCTCCTACGAGCAGTACTTC.